Listed below are T cell receptor beta chains from one sample, sequenced in a study of shared clonotypes between healthy human individuals. Profiled with immunoSEQ multiplex PCR; TCRdb holds only in-frame clones, not every one. The repertoire includes roughly 490,000 clones, around 80% of them detected once, and approximately 12% sits in the top ten. Input material: PBMCs. These receptors were obtained from a middle-aged woman in good health. Some clones in this sample may be carry-over from other donors' samples. Each CDR3 is given with its conserved first and last residue. D genes are given only for firm matches. The size field is filled for only some rows; it gives once, few, many or a size class.

D gene: TRBD1
V gene: TRBV10-3
clone size: .
J gene: TRBJ2-2
CDR3 DNA: TGTGCCATCAGTGTAAGGGACAGAGCCACCGGGGAGCTGTTTTTT
CDR3 protein: CAISVRDRATGELFF

D gene: TRBD1
V gene: TRBV5-1
clone size: many
J gene: TRBJ2-7
CDR3 DNA: TGCGCCAGCAGCTTGGGGTTAAGGACAGGGAAGACCTACGAGCAGTACTTC
CDR3 protein: CASSLGLRTGKTYEQYF

D gene: .
V gene: TRBV9
clone size: .
J gene: TRBJ2-5
CDR3 DNA: TGTGCCAGCAGCACCACGGCCTCCAAGGCGGAGACCCAGTACTTC
CDR3 protein: CASSTTASKAETQYF

D gene: .
V gene: TRBV19
clone size: .
J gene: TRBJ2-2
CDR3 DNA: TGTGCCAGCCTAAAAGGACAGAACACCGGGGAGCTGTTTTTT
CDR3 protein: CASLKGQNTGELFF

D gene: .
V gene: TRBV9
clone size: .
J gene: TRBJ2-3
CDR3 DNA: TGTGCCAGCAGCGTTTGGGGCCTCACAGATACGCAGTATTTT
CDR3 protein: CASSVWGLTDTQYF

D gene: .
V gene: TRBV5-6
clone size: .
J gene: TRBJ1-4
CDR3 DNA: TGTGCCAGCAGCTTGGCGGGGGCTAATGAAAAACTGTTTTTT
CDR3 protein: CASSLAGANEKLFF

D gene: .
V gene: TRBV28
clone size: .
J gene: TRBJ2-5
CDR3 DNA: TGTGCCAGCAGTTGGCCCCTCCAAGAGACCCAGTACTTC
CDR3 protein: CASSWPLQETQYF

D gene: .
V gene: TRBV6-1
clone size: .
J gene: TRBJ2-5
CDR3 DNA: TGTGCCAGCAGCCCAAGTGAGGGGAAAGAGACCCAGTACTTC
CDR3 protein: CASSPSEGKETQYF

D gene: .
V gene: TRBV29-1
clone size: .
J gene: TRBJ2-3
CDR3 DNA: TGCAGCGTTGAAAAGGGGGAGGCAGATACGCAGTATTTT
CDR3 protein: CSVEKGEADTQYF

D gene: .
V gene: TRBV29-1
clone size: once
J gene: TRBJ1-5
CDR3 DNA: TGCAGCGTTCAGGGTATTGGTTTGGGTCAGCCCCAGCATTTT
CDR3 protein: CSVQGIGLGQPQHF

D gene: TRBD2
V gene: TRBV7-6
clone size: .
J gene: TRBJ2-1
CDR3 DNA: TGTGCCAGCAGCCTCGTAACACCACCTAGCGGGAGGGCCTGGGGAGGGAATGAGCAGTTCTTC
CDR3 protein: CASSLVTPPSGRAWGGNEQFF

D gene: TRBD2
V gene: TRBV7-2
clone size: .
J gene: TRBJ2-1
CDR3 DNA: TGTGCCAGCAGCTTCGCAGGAGCGGGATGGAGCAATGAGCAGTTCTTC
CDR3 protein: CASSFAGAGWSNEQFF

D gene: .
V gene: TRBV18
clone size: .
J gene: TRBJ2-7
CDR3 DNA: TGTGCCAGCTCTCTGCAGGGGGAGGGATACGAGCAGTACTTC
CDR3 protein: CASSLQGEGYEQYF

D gene: .
V gene: TRBV4-2
clone size: few
J gene: TRBJ1-5
CDR3 DNA: TGTGCCAGCAGCCAACGGGACGCTGATCAGCCCCAGCATTTT
CDR3 protein: CASSQRDADQPQHF

D gene: .
V gene: TRBV18
clone size: .
J gene: TRBJ2-7
CDR3 DNA: TGTGCCAGCTCACCCCAGGGGCTGGGGCAGTACTTC
CDR3 protein: CASSPQGLGQYF

D gene: .
V gene: TRBV4-3
clone size: .
J gene: TRBJ1-3
CDR3 DNA: TGCGCCAGCAGCCCTTACTCTGGAAACACCATATATTTT
CDR3 protein: CASSPYSGNTIYF

D gene: .
V gene: TRBV27
clone size: .
J gene: TRBJ1-1
CDR3 DNA: TGTGCCAGCCGATCAACCGGGACACCGAACACTGAAGCTTTCTTT
CDR3 protein: CASRSTGTPNTEAFF

D gene: .
V gene: TRBV5-1
clone size: few
J gene: TRBJ2-7
CDR3 DNA: TGCGCCAGCAGCTTCGTCGGGGGGCAGTGGAACGAGCAGTACTTC
CDR3 protein: CASSFVGGQWNEQYF

D gene: .
V gene: TRBV7-8
clone size: few
J gene: TRBJ2-7
CDR3 DNA: TGTGCCAGCAGCCCTAGGGGGGGGGCGTACGAGCAGTACTTC
CDR3 protein: CASSPRGGAYEQYF

D gene: .
V gene: TRBV7-8
clone size: .
J gene: TRBJ2-2
CDR3 DNA: TGTGCCAGCAGCCAAGACATCTCGGGACCATACACCGGGGAGCTGTTTTTT
CDR3 protein: CASSQDISGPYTGELFF

D gene: .
V gene: TRBV2
clone size: .
J gene: TRBJ1-3
CDR3 DNA: TGTGCCAGCAGTGTATATCAGGCCTCTTCTGGAAACACCATATATTTT
CDR3 protein: CASSVYQASSGNTIYF

D gene: .
V gene: TRBV28
clone size: .
J gene: TRBJ1-5
CDR3 DNA: TGTGCCAGCAGTTTAGTCCGACAGCCCCAGCATTTT
CDR3 protein: CASSLVRQPQHF

D gene: .
V gene: TRBV29-1
clone size: .
J gene: TRBJ2-1
CDR3 DNA: TGCAGCGTTCAATATAATCAGCAGTTCTTC
CDR3 protein: CSVQYNQQFF

D gene: TRBD1
V gene: TRBV5-1
clone size: .
J gene: TRBJ2-1
CDR3 DNA: TGCGCCAGCAGCCGGACAGGGGGCATGTCCTACAATGAGCAGTTCTTC
CDR3 protein: CASSRTGGMSYNEQFF

D gene: TRBD2
V gene: TRBV11-3
clone size: .
J gene: TRBJ2-5
CDR3 DNA: TGTGCCAGCAGCGTTAGCGGGAGACCGGAAGAGACCCAGTACTTC
CDR3 protein: CASSVSGRPEETQYF

D gene: .
V gene: TRBV2
clone size: .
J gene: TRBJ2-1
CDR3 DNA: TGTGCCAGCAAAGGGGACGGGCGGGGTGAGCAGTTCTTC
CDR3 protein: CASKGDGRGEQFF

D gene: TRBD2
V gene: TRBV9
clone size: .
J gene: TRBJ2-3
CDR3 DNA: TGTGCCAGCAGCGTAATTCCTAGCGGTCCCGCACGAGATACGCAGTATTTT
CDR3 protein: CASSVIPSGPARDTQYF

D gene: .
V gene: TRBV7-7
clone size: .
J gene: TRBJ2-1
CDR3 DNA: TGTGCCAGCAGCAGACTAGTGAATGAGCAGTTCTTC
CDR3 protein: CASSRLVNEQFF

D gene: .
V gene: TRBV19
clone size: .
J gene: TRBJ1-1
CDR3 DNA: TGTGCCAGTAGTATGGGGAGGGGCAAGCTGAACACTGAAGCTTTCTTT
CDR3 protein: CASSMGRGKLNTEAFF

D gene: .
V gene: TRBV10-1
clone size: .
J gene: TRBJ2-1
CDR3 DNA: TGCGCCAGCAGTGAGTCGAGGGCTCCTCACCGGGGTGAGCAGTTCTTC
CDR3 protein: CASSESRAPHRGEQFF

D gene: .
V gene: TRBV10-3
clone size: .
J gene: TRBJ2-3
CDR3 DNA: TGTGCCACCAGGGGCTCCTCGGGGTCTACTGGCACAGATACGCAGTATTTT
CDR3 protein: CATRGSSGSTGTDTQYF

D gene: .
V gene: TRBV28
clone size: .
J gene: TRBJ2-4
CDR3 DNA: TGTGCCAGCAGCCCTCATCTAGGGAACATTCAGTACTTC
CDR3 protein: CASSPHLGNIQYF

D gene: .
V gene: TRBV30
clone size: .
J gene: TRBJ1-5
CDR3 DNA: TGTGCCTGGAGTCCCTATACCCTGGGGCTCGGACGGCGAAATCAGCCCCAGCATTTT
CDR3 protein: CAWSPYTLGLGRRNQPQHF

D gene: .
V gene: TRBV7-7
clone size: .
J gene: TRBJ1-1
CDR3 DNA: TGTGCCAGCAGCCACGACCCAAACACTGAAGCTTTCTTT
CDR3 protein: CASSHDPNTEAFF

D gene: .
V gene: TRBV6-5
clone size: .
J gene: TRBJ1-1
CDR3 DNA: TGTGCCAGCAGCCCCCCCGGGAACACTGAAGCTTTCTTT
CDR3 protein: CASSPPGNTEAFF

D gene: TRBD1
V gene: TRBV19
clone size: .
J gene: TRBJ2-1
CDR3 DNA: TGTGCCAGTAGCCGAGGACAGGGGGCGCGGAATGAGCAGTTCTTC
CDR3 protein: CASSRGQGARNEQFF

D gene: TRBD2
V gene: TRBV4-1
clone size: .
J gene: TRBJ2-5
CDR3 DNA: TGCGCCAGCAGCAAGCGGGAGAAGGTGGAGACCCAGTACTTC
CDR3 protein: CASSKREKVETQYF

D gene: .
V gene: TRBV5-1
clone size: once
J gene: TRBJ1-1
CDR3 DNA: TGCGCCAGCACCCTTGGGGCCAGCACGAACACTGAAGCTTTCTTT
CDR3 protein: CASTLGASTNTEAFF

D gene: TRBD1
V gene: TRBV5-1
clone size: .
J gene: TRBJ2-1
CDR3 DNA: TGCGCCAGCAGCCCCCGACAGGGGGCTGGGGATGAGCAGTTCTTC
CDR3 protein: CASSPRQGAGDEQFF

D gene: TRBD1
V gene: TRBV11-2
clone size: .
J gene: TRBJ1-2
CDR3 DNA: TGTGCCAGCAGCCCCTGGACAGGGGTCGGCTACACCTTC
CDR3 protein: CASSPWTGVGYTF

D gene: TRBD1
V gene: TRBV4-1
clone size: .
J gene: TRBJ1-5
CDR3 DNA: TGCGCCAGCAGCCCGCAGGACAGGGCGGGACAGCCCCAGCATTTT
CDR3 protein: CASSPQDRAGQPQHF

D gene: .
V gene: TRBV29-1
clone size: .
J gene: TRBJ1-1
CDR3 DNA: TGCAGCGTCATGGGGGGAGTTGGCACTGAAGCTTTCTTT
CDR3 protein: CSVMGGVGTEAFF

D gene: TRBD2
V gene: TRBV7-8
clone size: .
J gene: TRBJ2-7
CDR3 DNA: TGTGCCAGCAGCTCATCACCGGGACTAGCGACCTACGAGCAGTACTTC
CDR3 protein: CASSSSPGLATYEQYF

D gene: TRBD2
V gene: TRBV4-3
clone size: .
J gene: TRBJ2-7
CDR3 DNA: TGCGCCAGCAGCCAGGAAAGACTAGCGTCAACCTACGAGCAGTACTTC
CDR3 protein: CASSQERLASTYEQYF

D gene: TRBD1
V gene: TRBV7-6
clone size: .
J gene: TRBJ1-5
CDR3 DNA: TGTGCCAGCAGCCGCATGACAGGGCGCAATCAGCCCCAGCATTTT
CDR3 protein: CASSRMTGRNQPQHF

D gene: .
V gene: TRBV9
clone size: .
J gene: TRBJ2-5
CDR3 DNA: TGTGCCAGCAGCGTAGATACAGTCGCCAAGACCCAGTACTTC
CDR3 protein: CASSVDTVAKTQYF

D gene: .
V gene: TRBV27
clone size: once
J gene: TRBJ2-7
CDR3 DNA: TGTGCCAGCAGTTCCGGAGGGGGCTACGAGCAGTACTTC
CDR3 protein: CASSSGGGYEQYF

D gene: .
V gene: TRBV7-2
clone size: .
J gene: TRBJ2-7
CDR3 DNA: TGTGCCAGCAGCTTCATTGGGAGTTTACGTTGGTACTTC
CDR3 protein: CASSFIGSLRWYF